These T cell receptor beta chains were read from a single sample in a study of response to subunit inactivated influenza vaccine. One entry per CDR3 protein results from TCRdb running MiXCR on the RT-PCR reads. The table shows roughly 790,000 distinct CDR3 sequences, with about 20% occurring only once. The sample here was PBMCs from blood, taken more than 4 days after vaccination. The receptors were gathered from a man in his forties or fifties who received an inactivated influenza vaccine. The CDR3 runs from the conserved cysteine through the conserved F or W. A D gene is named only where the DNA matches it firmly. Rows may omit the clone size; those that give it use once, few, many or a size class.

j_gene	d_gene	v_gene	abundance	CDR3aa	CDR3nt
TRBJ1-4	.	TRBV4-2	few	CASSQDSGTLEKLFF	TGTGCCAGCAGCCAAGATTCGGGGACCCTGGAAAAACTGTTTTTT
TRBJ2-1	.	TRBV29-1	few	CSAFSVGLDHYNEQFF	TGCAGCGCGTTCAGCGTAGGGCTAGATCACTACAATGAGCAGTTCTTC
TRBJ2-3	.	TRBV12-3/TRBV12-4	many	CASSRSRADTQYF	TGTGCCAGCAGTCGTAGCCGGGCAGATACGCAGTATTTT
TRBJ2-1	TRBD2	TRBV5-1	.	CASSSGGRRGGQVEQFF	TGCGCCAGCAGCTCAGGTGGTAGGCGGGGGGGCCAAGTTGAGCAGTTCTTC
TRBJ1-5	TRBD1	TRBV20-1	.	CSARSGTGGQPQHF	TGCAGTGCTAGGTCCGGGACAGGGGGACAGCCCCAGCATTTT
TRBJ2-7	.	TRBV6-2/TRBV6-3	.	CASRTPGGRSSYEQYF	TGTGCCAGCAGAACACCGGGGGGCCGGAGCTCCTACGAGCAGTACTTC
TRBJ2-1	.	TRBV7-9	.	CASSFGEGEQFF	TGTGCCAGCAGCTTCGGGGAAGGGGAGCAGTTCTTC
TRBJ2-1	TRBD2	TRBV5-5	.	CASSSGLAGGLNYNEQFF	TGTGCCAGCAGCTCCGGACTAGCGGGAGGCCTAAACTACAATGAGCAGTTCTTC
TRBJ2-3	TRBD2	TRBV20-1	few	CSANERRGGTDTQYF	TGCAGTGCTAATGAGAGGCGGGGGGGCACAGATACGCAGTATTTT
TRBJ2-3	TRBD1	TRBV7-2	.	CASSFAGTAQSDTQYF	TGTGCCAGCAGCTTCGCCGGGACAGCCCAGTCGGATACGCAGTATTTT
TRBJ1-1	.	TRBV18	few	CASSPERQVQGEAFF	TGTGCCAGCTCACCCGAGAGACAGGTTCAAGGTGAAGCTTTCTTT
TRBJ2-1	TRBD1	TRBV4-1	.	CASSQSGQGAANEQFF	TGCGCCAGCAGCCAATCCGGACAGGGGGCGGCGAATGAGCAGTTCTTC
TRBJ2-4	.	TRBV29-1	.	CSVEGPQNIQYF	TGCAGCGTTGAAGGCCCCCAGAACATTCAGTACTTC
TRBJ2-1	TRBD2	TRBV20-1	few	CSASSAGGPKYNEQFF	TGCAGTGCTAGTTCCGCGGGGGGCCCAAAATACAATGAGCAGTTCTTC
TRBJ2-7	.	TRBV20-1	few	CSARPAGREQYF	TGCAGTGCTAGACCTGCCGGGCGCGAGCAGTACTTC
TRBJ2-1	.	TRBV5-1	few	CASSLSEASSYNEQFF	TGCGCCAGCAGCTTGTCGGAGGCGAGCTCCTACAATGAGCAGTTCTTC
TRBJ2-7	.	TRBV20-1	.	CSATSIRGSLAYEQYF	TGCAGTGCTACTTCAATCCGAGGGTCGCTTGCCTACGAGCAGTACTTC
TRBJ2-1	TRBD1	TRBV18	few	CASSPRTGLSNEQFF	TGTGCCAGCTCACCGAGGACAGGGTTGAGCAATGAGCAGTTCTTC
TRBJ2-5	.	TRBV20-1	.	CSARDNMAVQETQYF	TGCAGTGCTAGAGATAATATGGCGGTTCAAGAGACCCAGTACTTC
TRBJ2-1	.	TRBV12-3/TRBV12-4	.	CASSLYEDGQEQFF	TGTGCCAGCAGTTTATATGAGGACGGTCAAGAGCAGTTCTTC
TRBJ2-7	.	TRBV7-9	few	CASSLVGAGFDEQYF	TGTGCCAGCAGCTTAGTAGGGGCCGGGTTCGACGAGCAGTACTTC
TRBJ1-2	TRBD1	TRBV4-1	many	CASSQQGAGYGYTF	TGCGCCAGCAGCCAACAGGGGGCAGGGTATGGCTACACCTTC
TRBJ2-3	.	TRBV4-3	few	CASSQERGGRKQYF	TGCGCCAGCAGCCAAGAGAGAGGAGGTAGAAAGCAGTATTTT
TRBJ2-3	.	TRBV25-1	.	CASSGRGSTDTQYF	TGTGCCAGCAGTGGCAGGGGCAGCACAGATACGCAGTATTTT
TRBJ2-7	TRBD1	TRBV10-3	many	CAISGRDRESSYEQYF	TGTGCCATCAGTGGCCGGGACAGGGAGAGCTCCTACGAGCAGTACTTC
TRBJ1-2	.	TRBV5-5	.	CASSLGLEYGYTF	TGTGCCAGCAGCTTGGGTCTGGAATATGGCTACACCTTC
TRBJ1-3	.	TRBV20-1	.	CSARVRASPSGNTIYF	TGCAGTGCTAGAGTTAGGGCCAGCCCTTCTGGAAACACCATATATTTT
TRBJ1-5	TRBD1	TRBV20-1	.	CSARDRGYSNQPQHF	TGCAGTGCTAGGGACAGGGGATATAGCAATCAGCCCCAGCATTTT
TRBJ2-1	TRBD2	TRBV11-2	many	CASSLISGNIHEQFF	TGTGCCAGCAGCTTAATTAGCGGGAACATCCATGAGCAGTTCTTC
TRBJ1-2	TRBD1	TRBV7-2	.	CASSSLTGVEGYGYTF	TGTGCCAGCAGCTCCCTTACAGGGGTTGAGGGCTATGGCTACACCTTC
TRBJ2-3	.	TRBV24-1	few	CATRGVHEGTDTQYF	TGTGCCACCCGTGGGGTCCATGAGGGGACAGATACGCAGTATTTT
TRBJ2-1	.	TRBV29-1	.	CSVVIGGGHYNEQFF	TGCAGCGTTGTGATCGGCGGGGGCCACTACAATGAGCAGTTCTTC
TRBJ2-3	TRBD2	TRBV5-6	.	CASSHRLAGSTDTQYF	TGTGCCAGCAGCCACCGACTAGCGGGTAGCACAGATACGCAGTATTTT
TRBJ2-2	.	TRBV28	.	CASSLAGTLGGELFF	TGTGCCAGCAGTTTAGCCGGGACTCTTGGTGGGGAGCTGTTTTTT
TRBJ2-2	TRBD1	TRBV5-5	few	CASGAGTVGAGELFF	TGTGCCAGCGGGGCCGGGACAGTTGGGGCCGGGGAGCTGTTTTTT
TRBJ1-1	.	TRBV6-2/TRBV6-3	many	CASSQGMNTEAFF	TGTGCCAGCAGTCAGGGAATGAACACTGAAGCTTTCTTT
TRBJ2-1	.	TRBV10-3	.	CAISGTKGGSSYNEQFF	TGTGCCATCAGTGGCACTAAGGGGGGCAGCTCCTACAATGAGCAGTTCTTC
TRBJ2-7	.	TRBV28	.	CASSLGLGGYEQYF	TGTGCCAGCAGTTTAGGCCTAGGGGGTTACGAGCAGTACTTC